This T cell receptor (beta chain) was captured by sequencing in a study of blood T cell repertoires in COVID-19. Profiled with immunoSEQ multiplex PCR; TCRdb holds only in-frame clones, not every one. This sample has 65,000 to 75,000 clones; more than 90% occur once, and the top ten carry under 15%. This CDR3 has 14 amino acids. V dropped 5 bases and J dropped 5; count of bases not matched to a gene: 8. The germline V gene encodes CDR1 MDHEN and CDR2 SYDVKM. This chain connects TRBV28 to TRBJ2-5, with 7 bases identical to TRBD1. Sequencing input: peripheral blood. The TCR originated in a human donor with active COVID-19. The donor label of this sample is uncertain. The CDR3: CASSTGQARETQYF. CDR3 in DNA: TGTGCCAGCAGTACTGGACAGGCTAGGGAGACCCAGTACTTC.